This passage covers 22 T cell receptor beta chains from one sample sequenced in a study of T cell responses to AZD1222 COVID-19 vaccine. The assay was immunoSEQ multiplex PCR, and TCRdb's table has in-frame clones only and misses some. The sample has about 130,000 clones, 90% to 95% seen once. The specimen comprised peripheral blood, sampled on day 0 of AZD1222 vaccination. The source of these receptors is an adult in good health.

CDR3 sequence (DNA): TGTGCCAGCAGTTCGTGGGACAGGATAAACACTGAAGCTTTCTTT. This sequence encodes CASSSWDRINTEAFF. The V call is TRBV27, the J call TRBJ1-1, with 8 bases matching TRBD1. The junction had 6 bases not matched to a gene; V was cut back by 4 bases and J by 2 bases. The CDR3 totals 15 residues. In germline, CDR1 is MNHEY, CDR2 SMNVEV (reference sequence).

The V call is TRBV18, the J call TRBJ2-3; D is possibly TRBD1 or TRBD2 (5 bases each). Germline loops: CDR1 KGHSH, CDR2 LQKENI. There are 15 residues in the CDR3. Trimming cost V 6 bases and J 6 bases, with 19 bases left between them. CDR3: CASSHDGSGRDTQYF. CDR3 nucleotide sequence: TGTGCCAGCTCCCACGATGGGTCGGGACGGGATACGCAGTATTTT.

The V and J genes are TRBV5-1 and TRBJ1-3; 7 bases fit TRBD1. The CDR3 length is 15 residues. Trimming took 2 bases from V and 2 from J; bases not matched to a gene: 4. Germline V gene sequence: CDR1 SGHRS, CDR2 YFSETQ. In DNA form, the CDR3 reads TGCGCCAGCAGCTTTGGAGGGGGCGCTGGAAACACCATATATTTT. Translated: CASSFGGGAGNTIYF.

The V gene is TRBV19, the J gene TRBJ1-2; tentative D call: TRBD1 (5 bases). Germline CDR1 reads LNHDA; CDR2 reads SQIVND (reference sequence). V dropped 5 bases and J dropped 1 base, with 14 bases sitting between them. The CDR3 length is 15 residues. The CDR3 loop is CASSPSSQGNYGYTF. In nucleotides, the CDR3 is TGTGCCAGTAGTCCCTCCTCCCAGGGTAACTATGGCTACACCTTC.

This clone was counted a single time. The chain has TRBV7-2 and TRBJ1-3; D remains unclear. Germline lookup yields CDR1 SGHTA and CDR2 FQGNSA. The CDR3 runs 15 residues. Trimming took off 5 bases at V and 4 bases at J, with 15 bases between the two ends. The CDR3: CASSLTGPGGNTIYF. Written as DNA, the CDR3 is TGTGCCAGCAGCCTCACTGGTCCCGGGGGAAACACCATATATTTT.

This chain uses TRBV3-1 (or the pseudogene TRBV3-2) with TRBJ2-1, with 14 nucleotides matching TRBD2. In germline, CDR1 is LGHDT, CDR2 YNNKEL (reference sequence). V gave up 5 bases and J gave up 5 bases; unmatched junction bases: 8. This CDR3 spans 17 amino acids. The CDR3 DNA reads TGTGCCAGCAGCACCCCGGGACTAGCGGGAGTCAACAATGAGCAGTTCTTC. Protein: CASSTPGLAGVNNEQFF.

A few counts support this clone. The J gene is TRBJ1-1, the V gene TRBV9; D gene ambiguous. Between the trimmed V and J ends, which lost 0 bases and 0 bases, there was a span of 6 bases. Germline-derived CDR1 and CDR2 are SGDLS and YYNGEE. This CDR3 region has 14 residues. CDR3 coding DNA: TGTGCCAGCAGCGTAGATTCCTTGAACACTGAAGCTTTCTTT. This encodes CASSVDSLNTEAFF.

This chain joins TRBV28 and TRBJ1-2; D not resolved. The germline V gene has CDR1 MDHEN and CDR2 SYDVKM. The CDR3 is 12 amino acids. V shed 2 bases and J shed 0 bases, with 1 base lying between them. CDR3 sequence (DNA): TGTGCCAGCAGTTTAACTAACTATGGCTACACCTTC. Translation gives CASSLTNYGYTF.

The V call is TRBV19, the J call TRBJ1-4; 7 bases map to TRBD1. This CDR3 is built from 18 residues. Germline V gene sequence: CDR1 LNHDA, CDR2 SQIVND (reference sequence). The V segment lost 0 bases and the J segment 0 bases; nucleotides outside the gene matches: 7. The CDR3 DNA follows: TGTGCCAGTAGTATAGATCCTCACGACAGGGCAACTAATGAAAAACTGTTTTTT. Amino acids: CASSIDPHDRATNEKLFF.

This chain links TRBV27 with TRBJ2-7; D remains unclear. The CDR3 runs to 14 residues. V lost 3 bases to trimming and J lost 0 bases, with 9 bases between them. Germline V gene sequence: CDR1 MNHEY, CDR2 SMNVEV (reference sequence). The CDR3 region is CASSFGGYSYEQYF. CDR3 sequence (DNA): TGTGCCAGCAGTTTCGGCGGTTACTCCTACGAGCAGTACTTC.

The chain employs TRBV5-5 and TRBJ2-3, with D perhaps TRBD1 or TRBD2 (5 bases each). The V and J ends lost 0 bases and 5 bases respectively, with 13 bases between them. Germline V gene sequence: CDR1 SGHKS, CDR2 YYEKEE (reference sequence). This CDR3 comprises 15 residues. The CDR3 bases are TGTGCCAGCAGCTTGGAAGGGGCTGGAGGAGATACGCAGTATTTT. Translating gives CASSLEGAGGDTQYF.

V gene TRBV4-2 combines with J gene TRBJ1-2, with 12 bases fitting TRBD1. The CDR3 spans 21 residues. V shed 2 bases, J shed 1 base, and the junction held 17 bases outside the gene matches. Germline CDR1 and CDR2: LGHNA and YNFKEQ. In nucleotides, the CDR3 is TGTGCCAGCAGCCAACTTGCCTCTACCCGGGACAGGGGGCGCGGTAACTATGGCTACACCTTC. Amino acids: CASSQLASTRDRGRGNYGYTF.

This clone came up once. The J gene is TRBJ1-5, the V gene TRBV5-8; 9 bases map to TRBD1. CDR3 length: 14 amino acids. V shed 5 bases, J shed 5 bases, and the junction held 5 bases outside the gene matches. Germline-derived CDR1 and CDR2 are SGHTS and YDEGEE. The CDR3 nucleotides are TGTGCCAGCAGAAACCGACAGGGGGATCAGCCCCAGCATTTT. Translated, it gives CASRNRQGDQPQHF.

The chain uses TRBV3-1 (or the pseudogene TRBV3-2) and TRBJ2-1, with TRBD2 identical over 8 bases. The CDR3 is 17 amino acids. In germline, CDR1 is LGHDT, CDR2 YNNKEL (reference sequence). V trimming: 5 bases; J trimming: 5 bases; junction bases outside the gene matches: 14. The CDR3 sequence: CASSSAYSGKGNNEQFF. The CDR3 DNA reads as TGTGCCAGCAGCTCGGCTTATAGCGGGAAAGGAAACAATGAGCAGTTCTTC.

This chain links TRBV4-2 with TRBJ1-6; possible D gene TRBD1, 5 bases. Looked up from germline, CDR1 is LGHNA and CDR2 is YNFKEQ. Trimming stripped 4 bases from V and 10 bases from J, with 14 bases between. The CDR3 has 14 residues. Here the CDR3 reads CASSRGGGGSPLHF. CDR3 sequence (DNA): TGTGCCAGCAGCCGGGGGGGTGGCGGGTCACCCCTCCACTTT.

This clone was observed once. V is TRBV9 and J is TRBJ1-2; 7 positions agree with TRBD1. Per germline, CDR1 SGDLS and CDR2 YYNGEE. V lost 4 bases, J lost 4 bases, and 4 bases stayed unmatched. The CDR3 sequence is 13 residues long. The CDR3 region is CASSIGGGYGYTF. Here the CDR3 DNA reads TGTGCCAGCAGCATAGGGGGCGGCTATGGCTACACCTTC.

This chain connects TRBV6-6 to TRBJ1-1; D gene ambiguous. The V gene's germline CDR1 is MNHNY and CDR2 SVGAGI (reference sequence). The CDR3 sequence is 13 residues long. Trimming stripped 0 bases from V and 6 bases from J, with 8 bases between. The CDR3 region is CASSYSVGSEAFF. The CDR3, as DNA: TGTGCCAGCAGTTACTCTGTTGGGTCTGAAGCTTTCTTT.

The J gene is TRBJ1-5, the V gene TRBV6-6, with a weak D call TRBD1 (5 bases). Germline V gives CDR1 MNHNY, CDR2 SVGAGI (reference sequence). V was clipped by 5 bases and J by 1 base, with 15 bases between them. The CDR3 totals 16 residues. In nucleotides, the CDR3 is TGTGCCAGCAGTAGGGCGGGGGGTGAGAGCAATCAGCCCCAGCATTTT. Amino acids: CASSRAGGESNQPQHF.

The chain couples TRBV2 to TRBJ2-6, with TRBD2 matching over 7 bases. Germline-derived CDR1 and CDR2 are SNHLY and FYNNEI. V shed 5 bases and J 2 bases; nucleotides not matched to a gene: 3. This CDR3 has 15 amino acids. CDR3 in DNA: TGTGCCAGCAGTTTCCGGGGGGCTGGGGCCAACGTCCTGACTTTC. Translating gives CASSFRGAGANVLTF.

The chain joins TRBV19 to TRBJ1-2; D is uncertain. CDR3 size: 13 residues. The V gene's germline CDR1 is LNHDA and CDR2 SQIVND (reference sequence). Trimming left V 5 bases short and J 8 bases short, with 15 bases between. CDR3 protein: CASSETRGRGYTF. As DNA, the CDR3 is TGTGCCAGTAGTGAGACGCGAGGTCGAGGCTACACCTTC.

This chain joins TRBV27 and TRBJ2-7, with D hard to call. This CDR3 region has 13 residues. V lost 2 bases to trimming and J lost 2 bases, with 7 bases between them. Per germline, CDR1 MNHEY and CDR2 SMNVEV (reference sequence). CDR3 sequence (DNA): TGTGCCAGCAGTTTAGGACGGACCTACGAGCAGTACTTC. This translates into CASSLGRTYEQYF.

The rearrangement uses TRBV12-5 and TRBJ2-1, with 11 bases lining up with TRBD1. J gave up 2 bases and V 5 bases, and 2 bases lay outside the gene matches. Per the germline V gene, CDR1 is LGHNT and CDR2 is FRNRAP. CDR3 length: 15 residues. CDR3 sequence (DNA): TGTGCTAGTGGTCCGGGACAGGGGGCCTACAATGAGCAGTTCTTC. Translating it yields CASGPGQGAYNEQFF.